This entry concerns a single T cell receptor (beta chain). Its antigen is not known. CDR1 and CDR2 from the germline V gene are MNHNS and SASEGT. The CDR3 has 14 residues. J gave up 5 bases and V 6 bases, and 6 bases lay outside the gene matches. This was the immunoSEQ v3.0 assay at survey level. Some clones are missing from TCRdb's copy, which holds only in-frame ones; the method was immunoSEQ multiplex PCR. The data hold about 20,000 clones, with 75% to 90% observed a single time. The sample is drawn from a study of long-term antiretroviral therapy in people with HIV. Study results and caveats: The study collected no data on ART adherence, viral resistance or therapy changes.

The rearrangement uses TRBV6-1 and TRBJ1-5; 8 nucleotides agree with TRBD1. This receptor was identified in a middle-aged woman with HIV. Material: unsorted PBMCs, obtained 1.2 years after starting antiretroviral therapy. This chain's CDR3 is CASRDREKDQPQHF. For the CDR3, the DNA is TGTGCCAGCAGGGACAGGGAGAAGGATCAGCCCCAGCATTTT.